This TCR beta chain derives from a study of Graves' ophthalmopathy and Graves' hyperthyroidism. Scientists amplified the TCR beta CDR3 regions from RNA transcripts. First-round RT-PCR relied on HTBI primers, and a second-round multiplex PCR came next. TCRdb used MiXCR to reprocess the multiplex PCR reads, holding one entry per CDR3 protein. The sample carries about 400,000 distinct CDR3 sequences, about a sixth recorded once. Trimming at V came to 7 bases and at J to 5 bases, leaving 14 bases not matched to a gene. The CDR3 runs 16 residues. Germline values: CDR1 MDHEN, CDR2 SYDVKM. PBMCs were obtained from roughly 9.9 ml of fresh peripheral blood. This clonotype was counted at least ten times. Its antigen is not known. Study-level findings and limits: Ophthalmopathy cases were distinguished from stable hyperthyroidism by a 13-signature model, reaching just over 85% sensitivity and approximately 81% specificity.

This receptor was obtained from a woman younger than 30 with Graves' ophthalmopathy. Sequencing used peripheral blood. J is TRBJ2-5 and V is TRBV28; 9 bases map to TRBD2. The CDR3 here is CASTRAGGPFSETQYF. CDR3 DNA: TGTGCCAGCACGAGGGCGGGGGGGCCATTTTCCGAGACCCAGTACTTC. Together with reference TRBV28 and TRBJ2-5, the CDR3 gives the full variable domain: DVKVTQSSRYLVKRTGEKVFLECVQDMDHENMFWYRQDPGLGLRLIYFSYDVKMKEKGDIPEGYSVSREKKERFSLILESASTNQTSMYLCASTRAGGPFSETQYFGPGTRLLVL.